This T cell receptor (beta chain) emerged from a study of beta chain features in type 1 diabetes. Study-wide results and caveats: For Type 1 diabetes patients, all four CD4+ subsets carried TCRB CDR3s that were moderately but significantly shorter.

Every isolated RNA sample was fully reverse transcribed, so sequencing captured expressed TCRB transcripts. The data were produced by immunoSEQ multiplex PCR, yet TCRdb's version contains in-frame clones alone and is incomplete. Of approximately 600,000 clones detected, roughly 12% appear once; the ten largest clones hold roughly 0.11%. Germline CDR1 is LNHNV and CDR2 is YYDKDF (reference sequence). V lost 7 bases and J 1 base, leaving 10 bases between the germline ends. This CDR3 spans 14 amino acids. A note on this clone: The antigen is not known.

This clonotype was sampled from a man in his thirties or forties with type 1 diabetes. V gene TRBV15 combines with J gene TRBJ2-2, with unresolved D. Sequencing used naive CD4+ T cells from blood. The CDR3 spells CATNERLNTGELFF. DNA of the CDR3: TGTGCCACCAACGAACGGTTGAACACCGGGGAGCTGTTTTTT.